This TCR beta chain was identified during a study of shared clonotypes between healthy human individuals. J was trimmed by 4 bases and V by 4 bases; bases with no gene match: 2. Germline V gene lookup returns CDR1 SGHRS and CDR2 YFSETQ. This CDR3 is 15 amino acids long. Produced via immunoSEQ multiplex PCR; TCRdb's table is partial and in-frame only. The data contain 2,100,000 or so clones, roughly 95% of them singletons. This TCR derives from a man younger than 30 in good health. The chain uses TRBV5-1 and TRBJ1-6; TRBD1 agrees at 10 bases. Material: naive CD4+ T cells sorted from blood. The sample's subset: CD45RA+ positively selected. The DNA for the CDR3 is TGCGCCAGCAGCCCGGACAGGGGGTATAATTCACCCCTCCACTTT. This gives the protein CASSPDRGYNSPLHF. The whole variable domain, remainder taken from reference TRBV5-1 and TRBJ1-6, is KAGVTQTPRYLIKTRGQQVTLSCSPISGHRSVSWYQQTPGQGLQFLFEYFSETQRNKGNFPGRFSGRQFSNSRSEMNVSTLELGDSALYLCASSPDRGYNSPLHFGNGTRLTVT.